What follows describes a single TCR beta chain. Its matching antigen is unknown. This sample stems from a study of shared clonotypes between healthy human individuals. Broader study findings: Across subsets, estimated richness was generally greater for naive than for memory populations.

The V gene's germline CDR1 is MNHNS and CDR2 SASEGT. There are 15 residues in the CDR3. The ends lost 6 bases at V and 5 bases at J; junction bases unmatched: 12. All participating donors were Caucasian adults from Nashville, Tennessee. Deep level was the assay's run setting. Only in-frame clones appear in the TCRdb table, and some are missing; sequencing was by immunoSEQ multiplex PCR. This sample yields 2 million to 3 million clones, of which 93% are seen a single time; 0.36% belongs to the top ten. Sequencing input: naive CD4+ T cells from PBMCs. Subset here: CD45RA+ positively selected. The J gene is TRBJ2-5, the V gene TRBV6-1, with 7 bases that match TRBD1. This receptor was taken from a man between 18 and 35 years old in good health. Some clones in this sample may be carry-over from other donors' samples. The chain's CDR3 is CASSLPTGTGETQYF. CDR3 sequence (DNA): TGTGCCAGCAGCCTACCGACAGGGACGGGGGAGACCCAGTACTTC.